The TCR beta chain described here comes from a study of T-cell reconstitution after alpha-beta-depleted transplantation in children. The TCRbeta library was prepared with unique molecular identifiers. TCRdb re-called the PCR reads through MiXCR, storing one row per CDR3 protein. Of hundreds of thousands of distinct CDR3 sequences listed, roughly 15% are singletons. This clonotype has only a few counts. Its target is unknown. CDR1 is SGHRS, CDR2 YFSETQ, per germline. This CDR3 is built from 15 residues. Trimming removed 2 bases from V and 7 bases from J; junction bases left unmatched: 7. Study findings and constraints: The origin of alpha-beta T cells about two months after transplant was reportedly several hundred expanded graft clones.

The sample in question was PBMCs, mostly from graft donor cells, obtained 360 days after TCRalphabeta/CD19-depleted stem cell transplant. The V call is TRBV5-1, the J call TRBJ2-1; TRBD2 matches at 9 bases. This sequence originates from a male patient between 2 and 10 years old who had a stem cell transplant for acute lymphoblastic leukemia, so the T cells may come from the graft donor. CDR3 sequence: CASSFQAGGSNEQFF. The DNA of the CDR3 is TGCGCCAGCAGCTTTCAGGCGGGAGGGTCAAATGAGCAGTTCTTC.